This T cell receptor (beta chain) was found in a study of blood T cell repertoires in COVID-19. Generated by immunoSEQ multiplex PCR, the TCRdb table keeps only in-frame clones and is missing some. Of under 200,000 clones in the sample, around nine tenths were seen once. V gave up 4 bases and J gave up 0 bases; unmatched junction bases: 0. Germline assignment: CDR1 MRHNA and CDR2 SNTAGT. The CDR3 extends over 14 amino acids. The sequencing sample was made of peripheral blood. The sequence derives from a woman older than 75 with COVID-19, enrolled during active disease. V and J are TRBV6-4 and TRBJ2-3, with 8 bases that match TRBD2. CDR3 sequence (DNA): TGTGCCAGCAGTGCTAGCGGGAGCACAGATACGCAGTATTTT. Translated, it gives CASSASGSTDTQYF.